Listed here are 15 T cell receptor beta chains from one sample, sequenced in a study of blood T cell repertoires in COVID-19. The table came from immunoSEQ multiplex PCR; TCRdb's copy has only in-frame clones and leaves some out. The sample yields some 120,000 clones, about 80% seen once. Sequences were obtained from peripheral blood. The receptors come from a woman between 45 and 60 years old with acute or convalescent COVID-19.

Regarding this clone: A far larger clone is one nucleotide away, so this likely arose from a read error. The rearrangement uses TRBV7-3 and TRBJ1-1, with D perhaps TRBD1 (6 bases). The CDR3 loop spans 14 amino acids. The germline V and J ends were trimmed by 6 bases and 0 bases, with 11 bases remaining between them. The germline CDR1 and CDR2 sequences are SGHTA and FQGTGA. The CDR3 is CASSSRGLNTEAFF. The CDR3 coding sequence is TGTGCCAGCAGTTCCAGGGGCTTGAACACTGAAGCTTTCTTT. The full variable domain, in which reference TRBV7-3 and TRBJ1-1 provide the parts outside the CDR3, is GAGVSQTPSNKVTEKGKYVELRCDPISGHTALYWYRQSLGQGPEFLIYFQGTGAADDSGLPNDRFFAVRPEGSVSTLKIQRTERGDSAVYLCASSSRGLNTEAFFGQGTRLTVV.

The chain's CDR3 is CASRPWGVGNTEAFF. CDR3 in DNA: TGTGCCAGCAGACCGTGGGGGGTTGGAAACACTGAAGCTTTCTTT. The chain uses TRBV6-6 and TRBJ1-1; a possible D gene is TRBD1 (5 bases). Germline loops: CDR1 MNHNY, CDR2 SVGAGI (reference sequence). V gave up 6 bases and J gave up 2 bases, with 16 bases separating them. The CDR3 length is 15 residues.

V is TRBV6-1 and J is TRBJ2-7; D call uncertain. Germline CDR1 MNHNS, CDR2 SASEGT. This CDR3 contains 14 residues. The V end lost 1 base, the J end lost 9 bases, and 16 bases lay between the germline ends. Here the CDR3 DNA reads TGTGCCAGCAGTGAAGTTAATAGCAAGAGTGGGCAGTACTTC. The encoded protein is CASSEVNSKSGQYF.

The chain uses TRBV4-1 and TRBJ2-1; a possible D gene is TRBD2 (5 bases). This CDR3 comprises 16 residues. Germline V CDR1 and CDR2: MGHRA, YSYEKL. V was shortened by 0 bases and J by 5 bases, with 14 bases between the two germline ends. The DNA of the CDR3 is TGCGCCAGCAGCCAAGATCAGTGGACTGGCAACAATGAGCAGTTCTTC. It is translated as CASSQDQWTGNNEQFF.

V gene TRBV7-6 combines with J gene TRBJ2-7, with D maybe TRBD1 (6 bases). Germline V gene lookup returns CDR1 SGHVS and CDR2 FNYEAQ. V was shortened by 5 bases and J by 1 base, with 30 bases between the two germline ends. The CDR3 covers 20 residues. The CDR3 sequence is CASSNGRQDNQLYESYEQYF. CDR3 DNA: TGTGCCAGCAGCAACGGACGACAGGATAATCAACTATACGAATCCTACGAGCAGTACTTC.

This chain links TRBV5-1 with TRBJ1-1, with 10 positions matching TRBD1. Germline V gives CDR1 SGHRS, CDR2 YFSETQ. The CDR3 totals 16 residues. Unmatched junction bases numbered 6, after V lost 2 bases and J lost 2 bases. CDR3 in amino acids: CASSFGTGVLNTEAFF. CDR3 sequence (DNA): TGCGCCAGCAGCTTCGGGACAGGGGTACTTAACACTGAAGCTTTCTTT.

The genes are TRBV12-3 or TRBV12-4 and TRBJ1-2; D is undetermined. The CDR3 totals 12 residues. Trimming stripped 5 bases from V and 4 bases from J, with 8 bases between. This CDR3 reads CASSDSVYGYTF. The CDR3 nucleotides are TGTGCCAGCAGTGATAGTGTCTATGGCTACACCTTC.

The chain recombines TRBV3-1 (or the pseudogene TRBV3-2) with TRBJ2-7; D uncertain. CDR3 length: 17 amino acids. The germline CDR1 and CDR2 sequences are LGHDT and YNNKEL (reference sequence). V dropped 0 bases and J dropped 0 bases, with 15 bases sitting between them. CDR3 sequence (DNA): TGTGCCAGCAGCCAAGATCTTTCCCCGGGTTACTCCTACGAGCAGTACTTC. Its protein product is CASSQDLSPGYSYEQYF.

Regarding this clone: The sample has other DNA sequences that encode this CDR3 too. The chain is built from TRBV19 and TRBJ2-2; TRBD1 might be the D (5 bases). CDR3 length equals 16 residues. Germline CDR1 reads LNHDA; CDR2 reads SQIVND (reference sequence). V lost 2 bases to trimming and J lost 0 bases, with 10 bases between them. CDR3 amino acids: CASSIIRTPNTGELFF. CDR3 sequence (DNA): TGTGCCAGTAGTATAATAAGGACACCGAACACCGGGGAGCTGTTTTTT.

The chain links TRBV18 to TRBJ2-1; D remains unclear. V gave up 2 bases and J gave up 5 bases, with 10 bases separating them. Germline V CDR1 and CDR2: KGHSH, LQKENI. CDR3 length: 14 residues. CDR3 amino acids: CASSPVFQNNEQFF. The CDR3 DNA reads TGTGCCAGCTCACCAGTTTTCCAAAACAATGAGCAGTTCTTC. The full variable domain, rest sourced from reference TRBV18 and TRBJ2-1, is NAGVMQNPRHLVRRRGQEARLRCSPMKGHSHVYWYRQLPEEGLKFMVYLQKENIIDESGMPKERFSAEFPKEGPSILRIQQVVRGDSAAYFCASSPVFQNNEQFFGPGTRLTVL.

The CDR3 spells CASSSGQGNEQFF. CDR3 nucleotide sequence: TGTGCCAGCAGTTCCGGACAGGGCAATGAGCAGTTCTTC. The rearrangement joins TRBV28 to TRBJ2-1; 8 nucleotides line up with TRBD1. Germline trimming cut 4 bases from V and 6 bases from J; bases unmatched to any gene: 2. The CDR3 extends over 13 amino acids. Germline CDR1 is MDHEN and CDR2 is SYDVKM.

V and J are TRBV27 and TRBJ1-2; possible D gene TRBD1, 5 bases. V was shortened by 6 bases and J by 7 bases, with 18 bases between the two germline ends. Germline CDR1 is MNHEY and CDR2 is SMNVEV (reference sequence). This CDR3 has 14 amino acids. In nucleotides, the CDR3 is TGTGCCAGCAGCCCCGGGGGTGTAGGTGGTGGCTACACCTTC. It translates to CASSPGGVGGGYTF.

This clone was counted a single time. The gene calls are TRBV7-3 and TRBJ1-2; TRBD1 is a possible D gene (5 bases). This CDR3 comprises 13 residues. CDR1 is SGHTA, CDR2 FQGTGA, per germline. The V end lost 4 bases, the J end lost 4 bases, and 10 bases lay between the germline ends. Here the CDR3 DNA reads TGTGCCAGCAGCTCGGACACAGGCTATGGCTACACCTTC. Its protein product is CASSSDTGYGYTF.

The CDR3 sequence is CASSQDLGVMYNYGYTF. The CDR3 coding sequence is TGTGCCAGCAGCCAAGATTTAGGAGTCATGTATAACTATGGCTACACCTTC. The V call is TRBV3-1 (or the pseudogene TRBV3-2), the J call TRBJ1-2; no firm D call. Per the germline V gene, CDR1 is LGHDT and CDR2 is YNNKEL (reference sequence). CDR3 length equals 17 residues. Trimming stripped 0 bases from V and 1 base from J, with 15 bases between.

The rearrangement joins TRBV11-2 to TRBJ1-1; D might be TRBD1 (5 bases). Per the germline V gene, CDR1 is SGHAT and CDR2 is FQNNGV. With 4 bases removed from V and 8 bases from J, the gap between germline ends came to 14 bases. The CDR3 loop spans 13 amino acids. The CDR3 region is CASSSTGRGEAFF. The CDR3 DNA reads TGTGCCAGCAGCTCCACTGGGAGGGGCGAAGCTTTCTTT.